Shown below are 24 T cell receptor beta chains from a single sample sequenced in a study of T cell responses to AZD1222 COVID-19 vaccine (dated by TCRdb to the early 2020s). This specimen's time point label, interpreted: baseline before first vaccination. Libraries were prepared through the immunoSEQ multiplex PCR assay. The table was pulled from immuneACCESS by TCRdb, which kept in-frame rearrangements only. Such tables lose some clones; where checked, under half of the loss comes from unresolved V genes, and the rest has no known cause. For this sample the table gives 85,000 to 100,000 clones, of which 85% to 90% were detected only once. The ten largest clones take up about 3.9% of the sample. The sequencing used peripheral blood, collected on day 0 of AZD1222 vaccination. The source of these receptors is an adult in good health.

This chain connects TRBV7-8 to TRBJ1-6, with TRBD1 matching 8 bases. Trimming took 8 bases from V and 2 from J; bases not matched to a gene: 8. CDR1 is SGHVS and CDR2 is FQNEAQ in the germline V gene. This CDR3 contains 16 residues. The CDR3 reads CASGRTGSPYNSPLHF. The CDR3 region has the DNA TGTGCCAGCGGCAGGACAGGGAGCCCCTATAATTCACCCCTCCACTTT.

V and J are TRBV4-1 and TRBJ2-7; D is possibly TRBD2 (6 bases). The CDR3 runs to 15 residues. V was clipped by 6 bases and J by 6 bases, with 21 bases between them. The germline V gene encodes CDR1 MGHRA and CDR2 YSYEKL. CDR3 region: CASRRVAGTRGEQYF. In DNA form, the CDR3 reads TGCGCCAGCAGACGGGTGGCGGGGACGCGGGGCGAGCAGTACTTC.

This sequence joins TRBV6-6 and TRBJ1-5; possible D gene TRBD1, 5 bases. Per germline, CDR1 MNHNY and CDR2 SVGAGI (reference sequence). The V gene lost 2 bases and the J gene lost 0 bases, with 8 bases spanning the gap. The CDR3 has 15 amino acids. The CDR3 coding sequence is TGTGCCAGCAGTTACCCGACAGATAGCAATCAGCCCCAGCATTTT. Protein: CASSYPTDSNQPQHF.

The chain carries TRBV28 and TRBJ1-5; TRBD1 aligns across 7 bases. The germline V gene encodes CDR1 MDHEN and CDR2 SYDVKM. The CDR3 is 15 residues long. The V gene end was trimmed by 2 bases and the J gene end by 6 bases; junction bases not matched to a gene: 7. The CDR3 here is CASSLQGGFSQPQHF. The CDR3 nucleotides are TGTGCCAGCAGTTTACAAGGGGGCTTTAGTCAGCCCCAGCATTTT.

Notes on this clone: Other DNA sequences in the same sample also yield this CDR3. The gene calls are TRBV25-1 and TRBJ2-7, with D possibly being TRBD1 or TRBD2 (5 bases each). The V gene lost 4 bases and the J gene lost 4 bases, with 5 bases spanning the gap. The CDR3 is made up of 11 amino acids. CDR1 and CDR2 from the germline V gene are MGHDK and SYGVNS. The CDR3 sequence is CASSGGYEQYF. For the CDR3, the DNA is TGTGCCAGCAGTGGGGGGTACGAGCAGTACTTC.

The CDR3 loop is CATSTTIPGTSGHTDTQYF. The CDR3 nucleotides are TGTGCCACCAGCACCACAATCCCGGGGACTAGCGGGCACACAGATACGCAGTATTTT. This chain connects TRBV15 to TRBJ2-3, with TRBD2 matching over 12 bases. CDR3 length equals 19 residues. J gave up 2 bases and V 4 bases, and 13 bases lay outside the gene matches. Germline lookup yields CDR1 LNHNV and CDR2 YYDKDF (reference sequence).

The CDR3 DNA reads TGTGCCAGCAGCGTATCACGGAGCGAGACCCAGTACTTC. It encodes CASSVSRSETQYF. V and J are TRBV9 and TRBJ2-5; the D is unclear. This CDR3 has 13 amino acids. Per germline, CDR1 SGDLS and CDR2 YYNGEE. V lost 1 base and J lost 5, with 9 bases in between.

The rearrangement links TRBV11-2 to TRBJ2-1; 12 bases match TRBD2. V trimming: 5 bases; J trimming: 7 bases; junction bases outside the gene matches: 6. The CDR3 has 15 amino acids. Germline assignment: CDR1 SGHAT and CDR2 FQNNGV. CDR3 nucleotides: TGTGCCAGCAGCCGGACTAGCGGGATTGGGAATGAGCAGTTCTTC. Translating it yields CASSRTSGIGNEQFF.

This clone was counted once. This chain joins TRBV3-1 (or the pseudogene TRBV3-2) and TRBJ2-1; TRBD2 aligns across 13 bases. CDR1 LGHDT and CDR2 YNNKEL come from the germline V gene (reference sequence). Trimming took 4 bases from V and 9 from J; bases not matched to a gene: 9. The CDR3 has 16 residues. CDR3 protein: CASSRTSGGRWGEQFF. The CDR3 coding sequence is TGTGCCAGCAGCCGGACTAGCGGGGGTCGTTGGGGTGAGCAGTTCTTC.

This chain links TRBV6-2 or TRBV6-3 with TRBJ1-2; possibly TRBD1 for D (5 bases). Germline assignment: CDR1 MNHEY and CDR2 SVGEGT. Trimming shortened V by 1 base and J by 1 base, and 13 bases separated the two germline ends. The CDR3 sequence is 16 residues long. CDR3 sequence: CASSYYRQQINYGYTF. In DNA, the CDR3 is TGTGCCAGCAGTTACTACCGACAGCAGATTAACTATGGCTACACCTTC.

Concerning this clone: The same CDR3 also results from other DNA sequences found in this sample. The chain couples TRBV7-3 to TRBJ2-3, with a weak D call TRBD2 (6 bases). V lost 3 bases, J lost 0 bases, and 7 bases lay in between. CDR3 size: 14 residues. Germline lookup yields CDR1 SGHTA and CDR2 FQGTGA. CDR3 amino acids: CASSLGTSTDTQYF. The CDR3 DNA sequence: TGTGCCAGCAGCTTGGGGACTAGCACAGATACGCAGTATTTT. Full variable domain (outside the CDR3, taken from reference TRBV7-3 and TRBJ2-3): GAGVSQTPSNKVTEKGKYVELRCDPISGHTALYWYRQSLGQGPEFLIYFQGTGAADDSGLPNDRFFAVRPEGSVSTLKIQRTERGDSAVYLCASSLGTSTDTQYFGPGTRLTVL.

CDR3 sequence: CASSIFRGAGYTF. CDR3 in DNA: TGTGCCAGTAGTATTTTCAGGGGTGCTGGCTACACCTTC. V usage is TRBV19 and J usage is TRBJ1-2, with a weak D call TRBD1 (6 bases). The CDR3 runs to 13 residues. Germline V gene sequence: CDR1 LNHDA, CDR2 SQIVND (reference sequence). The V end was cut by 3 bases, the J end by 7 bases, with 12 bases between.

This chain joins TRBV7-9 and TRBJ1-2; 8 bases fit TRBD1. Germline CDR1 and CDR2: SEHNR and FQNEAQ (reference sequence). The J segment lost 5 bases and the V segment lost 5 bases, leaving 4 bases of the junction unmatched. This CDR3 region has 13 residues. The CDR3, as DNA: TGTGCCAGCAGCACAGGACAGGGATATGGCTACACCTTC. Protein: CASSTGQGYGYTF.

The chain recombines TRBV27 with TRBJ1-2; perhaps TRBD1 as D (6 bases). In germline, CDR1 is MNHEY, CDR2 SMNVEV (reference sequence). CDR3 size: 13 residues. The V end lost 5 bases, the J end lost 4 bases, and 11 bases lay between the germline ends. The chain's CDR3 is CASSRTGPYGYTF. CDR3 DNA sequence: TGTGCCAGCAGTCGTACAGGGCCCTATGGCTACACCTTC.

The gene calls are TRBV7-3 and TRBJ2-1; the D is unclear. Trimming removed 5 bases at V and 0 bases at J, with 11 bases between. The CDR3 has 15 amino acids. The germline CDR1 and CDR2 sequences are SGHTA and FQGTGA. The CDR3 region is CASSPGVSSYNEQFF. In DNA, the CDR3 is TGTGCCAGCAGCCCAGGCGTGAGCTCCTACAATGAGCAGTTCTTC.

The V gene is TRBV15, the J gene TRBJ1-5; a weak D match, TRBD1 (6 bases). V was shortened by 5 bases and J by 3 bases, with 17 bases between the two germline ends. Germline V lookup: CDR1 LNHNV, CDR2 YYDKDF (reference sequence). CDR3 length: 16 amino acids. CDR3 sequence: CATSADRSTFNQPQHF. The CDR3 DNA is TGTGCCACCAGCGCTGACAGGTCAACCTTCAATCAGCCCCAGCATTTT.

The chain employs TRBV28 and TRBJ2-7; 11 positions agree with TRBD1. This CDR3 contains 17 residues. Germline assignment: CDR1 MDHEN and CDR2 SYDVKM. V shed 0 bases and J 2 bases; nucleotides not matched to a gene: 6. DNA of the CDR3: TGTGCCAGCAGTTTATGGAACCGGGGACAGGGGGCCTACGAGCAGTACTTC. Protein product: CASSLWNRGQGAYEQYF.

The chain is built from TRBV9 and TRBJ2-7, with 8 bases that match TRBD1. V lost 4 bases to trimming and J lost 3 bases; unmatched junction nucleotides: 6. From germline, CDR1 is SGDLS and CDR2 YYNGEE. The CDR3 contains 14 residues. CDR3: CASSLGQGVYEQYF. The CDR3 nucleotides read TGTGCCAGCAGCCTAGGACAGGGCGTCTACGAGCAGTACTTC.

The chain joins TRBV6-2 or TRBV6-3 to TRBJ2-3; the match to TRBD2 covers 14 bases. V lost 5 bases and J lost 5; bases outside the gene matches: 3. CDR3 size: 15 residues. The V gene's germline CDR1 is MNHEY and CDR2 SVGEGT. CDR3 nucleotides: TGTGCCAGCAGTGGGACTAGCGGGGGACAAGATACGCAGTATTTT. Translating it yields CASSGTSGGQDTQYF.

The J gene is TRBJ2-5, the V gene TRBV25-1; 9 nucleotides line up with TRBD2. CDR3 length equals 15 residues. Germline V gene lookup returns CDR1 MGHDK and CDR2 SYGVNS. Losses at the gene ends were 9 bases for V and 5 bases for J; bases not matched to a gene: 13. CDR3 nucleotides: TGTGCCAGTGCCTCTGCGGGGGGGCTGTCGGAGACCCAGTACTTC. Translation: CASASAGGLSETQYF. The variable domain in full, with the rest retrieved from reference TRBV25-1 and TRBJ2-5, is EADIYQTPRYLVIGTGKKITLECSQTMGHDKMYWYQQDPGMELHLIHYSYGVNSTEKGDLSSESTVSRIRTEHFPLTLESARPSHTSQYLCASASAGGLSETQYFGPGTRLLVL.

To note about this clone: Other DNA variants within this sample encode the same CDR3. The chain employs TRBV20-1 and TRBJ1-1; weak D call: TRBD1 (5 bases). V gave up 3 bases and J gave up 1 base, with 9 bases separating them. The CDR3 runs 13 residues. Germline CDR1 is DFQATT and CDR2 is SNEGSKA (reference sequence). The CDR3, as DNA: TGCAGTGCTAGTAAGGGGACGAACACTGAAGCTTTCTTT. Protein product: CSASKGTNTEAFF.

The V call is TRBV5-8, the J call TRBJ1-1; D gene unclear. Trimming cost V 4 bases and J 5 bases, with 15 bases left between them. Germline values: CDR1 SGHTS, CDR2 YDEGEE. The CDR3 loop spans 14 amino acids. The CDR3 DNA follows: TGTGCCAGCAGCCCTTGGGCAACTTCTACTGAAGCTTTCTTT. Translating it yields CASSPWATSTEAFF.

The genes are TRBV6-6 and TRBJ1-4; D call uncertain. The CDR3 is made up of 13 amino acids. Between the trimmed V and J ends, which lost 8 bases and 0 bases, there was a span of 7 bases. Germline loops: CDR1 MNHNY, CDR2 SVGAGI (reference sequence). The CDR3 region is CASEYTTNEKLFF. The CDR3 region has the DNA TGTGCCAGCGAATATACAACTAATGAAAAACTGTTTTTT.

The genes are TRBV6-5 and TRBJ2-7; 7 positions match TRBD2. Germline values: CDR1 MNHEY, CDR2 SVGAGI. Trimming took 6 bases from V and 0 from J; bases not matched to a gene: 2. The CDR3 is 13 residues long. CDR3 nucleotides: TGTGCCAGCAGGCGGGACTACTCCTACGAGCAGTACTTC. It encodes CASRRDYSYEQYF.